These 30 T cell receptor beta chains came from one sample sequenced in a study of T cells after yellow fever vaccination. TCRdb independently ran MiXCR on the 5' RACE reads; one entry per CDR3 protein. Here the sample spans a few hundred thousand distinct CDR3 sequences, roughly 3.9% being singletons. This sample comprised PBMCs, obtained 5 days after the yellow fever booster vaccination. The receptors here all came from a man between 18 and 35 years old who received the YFV17D yellow fever vaccine.

The rearrangement joins TRBV12-3 or TRBV12-4 to TRBJ2-1; TRBD2 matches at 8 bases. CDR3 length: 13 amino acids. With V trimmed by 4 bases and J by 12 bases, 8 bases remained unmatched. CDR3 nucleotide sequence: TGTGCCAGCAGTTGGGCGGGGGGCTCCGCGCAGTTCTTC. Protein product: CASSWAGGSAQFF.

CDR3 residues: CASSSQGWEETQYF. The CDR3 DNA reads TGCGCCAGCAGCTCACAGGGCTGGGAAGAGACCCAGTACTTC. The chain couples TRBV5-1 to TRBJ2-5, with D maybe TRBD1 (6 bases). The CDR3 is made up of 14 amino acids. Germline V lookup: CDR1 SGHRS, CDR2 YFSETQ. Deletions cut 3 bases from V and 3 bases from J, with 12 bases between.

This clonotype was seen more than once but under ten times. The chain links TRBV28 to TRBJ1-1; 7 nucleotides agree with TRBD1. Germline V gives CDR1 MDHEN, CDR2 SYDVKM. The CDR3 runs to 13 residues. V shed 6 bases and J 6 bases; nucleotides not matched to a gene: 7. CDR3 coding DNA: TGTGCCAGCAGCGACACAGGGGTTGCTGAAGCTTTCTTT. This gives the protein CASSDTGVAEAFF.

This rearrangement joins TRBV12-3 or TRBV12-4 to TRBJ2-1; tentatively, D is TRBD1 (5 bases). This CDR3 contains 14 residues. Trimming pared 5 bases from V and 6 bases from J, leaving 14 bases between. The CDR3 spells CASSHLQVGNEQFF. The DNA for the CDR3 is TGTGCCAGCAGTCACTTACAGGTTGGCAATGAGCAGTTCTTC.

This clonotype was observed many times. The rearrangement links TRBV2 to TRBJ2-4, with a weak D call TRBD2 (5 bases). Germline CDR1 and CDR2: SNHLY and FYNNEI. The V gene lost 2 bases and the J gene lost 3 bases, with 8 bases spanning the gap. The CDR3 has 14 residues. In DNA, the CDR3 is TGTGCCAGCAGTGAATTGGAGGTCAAAAACATTCAGTACTTC. Protein sequence: CASSELEVKNIQYF.

The V and J genes are TRBV11-2 and TRBJ1-1; the match to TRBD1 covers 7 bases. Germline lookup yields CDR1 SGHAT and CDR2 FQNNGV. The CDR3 covers 14 residues. Trimming cost V 5 bases and J 3 bases; bases outside gene matches: 6. CDR3 in DNA: TGTGCCAGCAGCGGCGAGGGGGCCTACACTGAAGCTTTCTTT. Protein: CASSGEGAYTEAFF.

This clonotype was recorded a few times. The rearrangement joins TRBV7-6 to TRBJ1-1; the D is unclear. V was shortened by 5 bases and J by 5 bases, with 15 bases between the two germline ends. Germline V gives CDR1 SGHVS, CDR2 FNYEAQ. The CDR3 totals 14 residues. The chain's CDR3 is CASSTGGAETEAFF. CDR3 DNA: TGTGCCAGCAGCACGGGTGGCGCTGAGACTGAAGCTTTCTTT.

The gene calls are TRBV7-2 and TRBJ2-3, with D unresolved. Germline CDR1 and CDR2: SGHTA and FQGNSA. V was pared by 4 bases and J by 4 bases, with 15 bases between. The length of the CDR3 is 15 residues. CDR3 nucleotides: TGTGCCAGCAGCTCTAGAACTCCTACCCCAGATACGCAGTATTTT. Translated: CASSSRTPTPDTQYF.

About this clonotype itself: A much larger clone differs by one base, so this may be a read error. This chain connects TRBV6-6 to TRBJ1-5; D gene unclear. CDR3 length: 12 amino acids. Germline V gene lookup returns CDR1 MNHNY and CDR2 SVGAGI (reference sequence). The ends were cut back, 1 base at V and 8 bases at J, with 6 bases in the middle. The CDR3 protein is CASSYLAKPQHF. The CDR3 DNA follows: TGTGCCAGCAGTTACTTGGCCAAGCCCCAGCATTTT.

The chain carries TRBV10-3 and TRBJ1-1, with 7 bases matching TRBD1. Trimming at V came to 6 bases and at J to 2 bases, leaving 6 bases not matched to a gene. This CDR3 is built from 14 residues. The germline V gene encodes CDR1 ENHRY and CDR2 SYGVKD. The CDR3 nucleotides are TGTGCCATCAGCGCAGGGGGAGCCAACACTGAAGCTTTCTTT. Protein sequence: CAISAGGANTEAFF.

This clonotype was picked up many times. The V call is TRBV10-2, the J call TRBJ2-7; 7 bases fit TRBD2. V lost 7 bases to trimming and J lost 2 bases; unmatched junction nucleotides: 5. Germline CDR1 WSHSY, CDR2 SAAADI. The CDR3 has 13 amino acids. As DNA, the CDR3 is TGCGCCAGCATCGGTGCGGGGGCCTACGAGCAGTACTTC. Protein product: CASIGAGAYEQYF.

This clonotype was recorded a few times. V and J are TRBV5-4 and TRBJ2-2; TRBD2 matches at 8 bases. V was pared by 0 bases and J by 4 bases, with 2 bases of the junction left unmatched. CDR1 and CDR2 (germline): SGHNT, YYREEE (reference sequence). There are 15 residues in the CDR3. The CDR3 DNA sequence: TGTGCCAGCAGCTTGGATAGCGGGGTCACCGGGGAGCTGTTTTTT. It specifies CASSLDSGVTGELFF. The full variable domain, completed using reference TRBV5-4 and TRBJ2-2, is ETGVTQSPTHLIKTRGQQVTLRCSSQSGHNTVSWYQQALGQGPQFIFQYYREEENGRGNFPPRFSGLQFPNYSSELNVNALELDDSALYLCASSLDSGVTGELFFGEGSRLTVL.

The chain's CDR3 is CASSRDRALSGNTIYF. The CDR3 DNA sequence: TGCGCCAGCAGTAGGGACAGGGCTCTCTCTGGAAACACCATATATTTT. The gene calls are TRBV5-1 and TRBJ1-3; TRBD1 agrees at 9 bases. The CDR3 is 16 residues long. The germline V gene encodes CDR1 SGHRS and CDR2 YFSETQ. The ends lost 5 bases at V and 0 bases at J; junction bases unmatched: 6.

The rearrangement uses TRBV4-3 and TRBJ2-2; D ambiguous. V lost 0 bases, J lost 3 bases, and 5 bases lay in between. Per germline, CDR1 LGHNA and CDR2 YSLEER. CDR3 length: 14 amino acids. The CDR3 loop reads CASSQEGDTGELFF. The CDR3 DNA is TGCGCCAGCAGCCAAGAAGGCGACACCGGGGAGCTGTTTTTT.

The sample holds many counts of this clonotype. The gene calls are TRBV6-1 and TRBJ2-7, with unresolved D. Germline V gene sequence: CDR1 MNHNS, CDR2 SASEGT. V was clipped by 1 base and J by 3 bases, with 7 bases between them. CDR3 length: 13 amino acids. The CDR3 sequence: CASSEGDLYEQYF. CDR3 DNA sequence: TGTGCCAGCAGTGAAGGAGACCTCTACGAGCAGTACTTC.

This chain uses TRBV11-2 with TRBJ2-7, with D unresolved. Germline V gives CDR1 SGHAT, CDR2 FQNNGV. The CDR3 length is 13 residues. V gave up 0 bases and J gave up 9 bases, with 12 bases separating them. The CDR3 is CASSLELTLGQYV. In DNA form, the CDR3 reads TGTGCCAGCAGCTTAGAGTTGACCCTAGGGCAGTACGTC.

This clonotype showed up just a few times. This chain links TRBV12-3 or TRBV12-4 with TRBJ1-1; D call uncertain. This CDR3 region has 13 residues. V lost 8 bases and J 0 bases, leaving 10 bases between the germline ends. The CDR3 nucleotides are TGTGCCAGCGGGCTGAATCTGAACACTGAAGCTTTCTTT. Translated: CASGLNLNTEAFF.

CDR3 DNA sequence: TGTGCCAGCAGCCCGTTTTTGCCTCAATGGGGAGCTTTCTTT. It specifies CASSPFLPQWGAFF. This chain joins TRBV11-2 and TRBJ1-1, with D unclear. Trimming pared 5 bases from V and 10 bases from J, leaving 20 bases between. The CDR3 runs to 14 residues. Per germline, CDR1 SGHAT and CDR2 FQNNGV.

This clonotype was recorded at least ten times. V and J are TRBV6-5 and TRBJ1-1; D is ambiguous. This CDR3 has 15 amino acids. Trimming removed 0 bases at V and 9 bases at J, with 17 bases between. CDR1 MNHEY and CDR2 SVGAGI come from the germline V gene. The CDR3 DNA reads as TGTGCCAGCAGTTACTCTGAAGAGACCTTACTCCAAGCTTTCTTT. It yields the protein CASSYSEETLLQAFF.

The genes are TRBV6-2 or TRBV6-3 and TRBJ2-7, with TRBD2 identical over 11 bases. Trimming cost V 6 bases and J 9 bases; bases outside gene matches: 13. The CDR3 runs to 15 residues. Germline assignment: CDR1 MNHEY and CDR2 SVGEGT. The chain's CDR3 is CASSRSLAGGSWQYV. CDR3 coding DNA: TGTGCCAGCAGCCGATCGCTAGCGGGGGGCTCATGGCAGTACGTC.

This sequence joins TRBV6-2 or TRBV6-3 and TRBJ2-7, with D perhaps assigned TRBD1 or TRBD2 (6 bases each). Trimming stripped 4 bases from V and 2 bases from J, with 30 bases between. This CDR3 contains 20 residues. CDR1 and CDR2 from the germline V gene are MNHEY and SVGEGT. The CDR3 loop is CASSSPTPGSQGRITYEQYV. For the CDR3, the DNA is TGTGCCAGCAGTTCCCCGACACCGGGATCTCAGGGGAGGATAACCTACGAGCAGTACGTC.

This clonotype came up many times. The chain links TRBV5-1 to TRBJ1-1, with 11 positions matching TRBD1. This CDR3 is 15 amino acids long. The V gene end was trimmed by 4 bases and the J gene end by 4 bases; junction bases not matched to a gene: 6. Germline V lookup: CDR1 SGHRS, CDR2 YFSETQ. The CDR3 loop is CASSPDRGRFTEAFF. The CDR3 DNA reads TGCGCCAGCAGCCCGGACAGGGGGCGGTTCACTGAAGCTTTCTTT.

The chain's CDR3 is CASSSSGGKNEKLFF. CDR3 coding DNA: TGCGCCAGCAGCTCGTCAGGGGGGAAAAATGAAAAACTGTTTTTT. The genes are TRBV5-1 and TRBJ1-4; the match to TRBD1 covers 7 bases. The J segment lost 5 bases and the V segment lost 3 bases, leaving 7 bases of the junction unmatched. CDR3 length equals 15 residues. Germline lookup yields CDR1 SGHRS and CDR2 YFSETQ. Looking up the rest from reference TRBV5-1 and TRBJ1-4 gives the full variable domain: KAGVTQTPRYLIKTRGQQVTLSCSPISGHRSVSWYQQTPGQGLQFLFEYFSETQRNKGNFPGRFSGRQFSNSRSEMNVSTLELGDSALYLCASSSSGGKNEKLFFGSGTQLSVL.

This clonotype appeared a few times. V and J are TRBV18 and TRBJ1-2, with no clear D. V lost 3 bases to trimming and J lost 2 bases, with 13 bases between them. CDR1 and CDR2 from the germline V gene are KGHSH and LQKENI. CDR3 size: 15 residues. In DNA, the CDR3 is TGTGCCAGCTCACCGATTGAAGGGTCAAACTATGGCTACACCTTC. It codes for CASSPIEGSNYGYTF.

This clonotype was picked up a small number of times. The chain links TRBV20-1 to TRBJ1-4; 7 bases line up with TRBD1. The V segment lost 6 bases and the J segment 0 bases; nucleotides outside the gene matches: 1. Germline CDR1 DFQATT, CDR2 SNEGSKA (reference sequence). This CDR3 is built from 13 residues. The DNA of the CDR3 is TGCAGTGCAGGACAGGCAACTAATGAAAAACTGTTTTTT. Its protein product is CSAGQATNEKLFF.

The chain employs TRBV12-3 or TRBV12-4 and TRBJ2-7; a possible D gene is TRBD1 (5 bases). The CDR3 has 14 residues. Between the trimmed V and J ends, which lost 1 base and 2 bases, there was a span of 9 bases. The chain's CDR3 is CASSLGQGPYEQYV. CDR3 bases: TGTGCCAGCAGTTTAGGGCAGGGCCCCTACGAGCAGTACGTC.

The table lists this clonotype with a few counts. The chain uses TRBV5-1 and TRBJ2-3; the D is unclear. There are 14 residues in the CDR3. Germline V gene sequence: CDR1 SGHRS, CDR2 YFSETQ. V lost 4 bases and J 7 bases, leaving 16 bases between the germline ends. The CDR3 sequence is CASSPGLYRNTQYF. The DNA for the CDR3 is TGCGCCAGCAGCCCCGGCCTCTATAGAAATACGCAGTATTTT.

This clonotype occurred many times. The rearrangement joins TRBV11-2 to TRBJ2-1; D is uncertain. The CDR3 has 14 amino acids. V was trimmed by 1 base and J by 3 bases, leaving 7 bases between them. Per the germline V gene, CDR1 is SGHAT and CDR2 is FQNNGV. CDR3 nucleotide sequence: TGTGCCAGCAGCTTAGGAAGAATCTACAATGAGCAGTTCTTC. This codes for CASSLGRIYNEQFF.

This clonotype was counted a few times. The V and J genes are TRBV19 and TRBJ1-2, with TRBD1 identical over 9 bases. V shed 7 bases, J shed 2 bases, and the junction held 8 bases outside the gene matches. Looked up from germline, CDR1 is LNHDA and CDR2 is SQIVND (reference sequence). CDR3 length equals 15 residues. CDR3 coding DNA: TGTGCCAGTAATCTTACGGGACAGGGAAACTATGGCTACACCTTC. Its translation: CASNLTGQGNYGYTF. Supplemented by reference TRBV19 and TRBJ1-2, the full variable domain reads DGGITQSPKYLFRKEGQNVTLSCEQNLNHDAMYWYRQDPGQGLRLIYYSQIVNDFQKGDIAEGYSVSREKKESFPLTVTSAQKNPTAFYLCASNLTGQGNYGYTFGSGTRLTVV.

This clonotype was counted only a few times. The chain is built from TRBV9 and TRBJ2-7; D is unresolved. Germline lookup yields CDR1 SGDLS and CDR2 YYNGEE. V lost 0 bases and J 2 bases, leaving 12 bases between the germline ends. The CDR3 is 15 amino acids. CDR3 amino acids: CASSVGLAEPYEQYF. In nucleotides, the CDR3 is TGTGCCAGCAGCGTAGGTTTGGCGGAACCCTACGAGCAGTACTTC.